These 18 T cell receptor beta chains share one sample of origin, sequenced in a study of shared clonotypes between healthy human individuals. The assay was immunoSEQ multiplex PCR, and TCRdb's table has in-frame clones only and misses some. The table records around 2,000,000 clones, 85% to 95% of them present only once. Specimen: naive CD4+ T cells sorted from blood. Subset in this sample: CD45RA+ positively selected. Receptors originate from a man between 18 and 35 years old in good health.

The chain recombines TRBV25-1 with TRBJ1-4; unclear D gene. There are 13 residues in the CDR3. Germline V CDR1 and CDR2: MGHDK, SYGVNS. The V end was cut by 3 bases, the J end by 8 bases, with 10 bases between. In DNA form, the CDR3 reads TGTGCCAGCAGTGAGCCCGTTTCGGAAAAACTGTTTTTT. Translation gives CASSEPVSEKLFF.

The chain recombines TRBV6-5 with TRBJ2-7; D possibly corresponds to TRBD1 (6 bases). The CDR3 has 13 amino acids. Germline assignment: CDR1 MNHEY and CDR2 SVGAGI. Trimming left V 6 bases short and J 2 bases short, with 11 bases between. The CDR3 nucleotides read TGTGCCAGCAGCAGACAGGTTACCTACGAGCAGTACTTC. Translation gives CASSRQVTYEQYF.

The chain links TRBV7-2 to TRBJ2-1; D gene uncertain. The CDR3 runs 15 residues. Trimming took 3 bases from V and 0 from J, leaving 9 bases between them. CDR1 and CDR2 (germline): SGHTA, FQGNSA. The CDR3 spells CASSLVSSSYNEQFF. CDR3 DNA sequence: TGTGCCAGCAGCTTGGTCTCGAGCTCCTACAATGAGCAGTTCTTC.

The chain joins TRBV5-4 to TRBJ1-4; TRBD1 agrees at 7 bases. CDR3 length equals 14 residues. The V segment lost 6 bases and the J segment 7 bases; nucleotides outside the gene matches: 9. CDR1 and CDR2 (germline): SGHNT, YYREEE (reference sequence). CDR3 coding DNA: TGTGCCAGCAAAAGGGGGCGGGGGAGTGAAAAACTGTTTTTT. It translates to CASKRGRGSEKLFF.

V and J are TRBV12-2 and TRBJ2-5; the tabulated D call, TRBD2, remains unverified against the DNA. TRBV12-2 is a listed pseudogene. CDR3 size: 18 residues. The CDR3: CASRHMGLAGDTGETQYF. The CDR3 nucleotides read TGTGCAAGTCGCCACATGGGACTAGCGGGAGACACAGGAGAGACCCAGTACTTC.

There are a few counts of this clone. The sample holds other DNA sequences that translate to the same CDR3. V gene TRBV30 combines with J gene TRBJ2-5, with unresolved D. Deletions cut 2 bases from V and 1 base from J, with 2 bases between. The length of the CDR3 is 11 residues. CDR1 is GTSNPN, CDR2 SVGIG, per germline (reference sequence). The CDR3 region is CAWSRQETQYF. CDR3 sequence (DNA): TGTGCCTGGAGTCGCCAAGAGACCCAGTACTTC.

The V call is TRBV11-2, the J call TRBJ2-7; 7 bases line up with TRBD1. The junction had 6 bases not matched to a gene; V was cut back by 1 base and J by 0 bases. The V gene's germline CDR1 is SGHAT and CDR2 FQNNGV. The CDR3 is 16 amino acids. The CDR3 reads CASSLAGTASSYEQYF. CDR3 nucleotide sequence: TGTGCCAGCAGCTTAGCCGGGACAGCGAGCTCCTACGAGCAGTACTTC.

This clone turned up a few times. The CDR3: CASSLPPGAGPYEQYF. The CDR3 nucleotides are TGCGCCAGCAGCTTACCCCCGGGGGCAGGGCCCTACGAGCAGTACTTC. The chain combines TRBV5-1 with TRBJ2-7, with D possibly being TRBD1 or TRBD2 (6 bases each). CDR1 and CDR2 (germline): SGHRS, YFSETQ. This CDR3 has 16 residues. Deletions cut 2 bases from V and 2 bases from J, with 17 bases between.

This chain connects TRBV30 to TRBJ1-5, with D unclear. Germline V gene lookup returns CDR1 GTSNPN and CDR2 SVGIG (reference sequence). There are 12 residues in the CDR3. The V and J ends lost 6 bases and 3 bases respectively, with 9 bases between them. Here the CDR3 reads CACGRFNQPQHF. The CDR3 bases are TGTGCCTGTGGGCGTTTCAATCAGCCCCAGCATTTT.

The CDR3 loop reads CAISDLAGGSYNEQFF. The DNA for the CDR3 is TGTGCCATCAGTGATCTAGCGGGAGGGTCCTACAATGAGCAGTTCTTC. This sequence joins TRBV10-3 and TRBJ2-1; 12 bases line up with TRBD2. Trimming took 3 bases from V and 1 from J; bases not matched to a gene: 1. There are 16 residues in the CDR3. Germline V gives CDR1 ENHRY, CDR2 SYGVKD.

V is TRBV7-2 and J is TRBJ1-6, with D unresolved. The germline CDR1 and CDR2 sequences are SGHTA and FQGNSA. This CDR3 is 13 amino acids long. V was clipped by 8 bases and J by 8 bases, with 13 bases between them. Written as DNA, the CDR3 is TGTGCCAGCGGCGACCAACTTTATTCACCCCTCCACTTT. Translating it yields CASGDQLYSPLHF.

This clone came up once. The V call is TRBV5-4, the J call TRBJ2-5; 9 bases map to TRBD2. The germline gives CDR1 SGHNT, CDR2 YYREEE (reference sequence). V trimming: 0 bases; J trimming: 5 bases; junction bases outside the gene matches: 8. The CDR3 has 16 residues. The CDR3 DNA reads TGTGCCAGCAGCTTGGCCGGGGCTAGCGGGGAGGAGACCCAGTACTTC. This gives the protein CASSLAGASGEETQYF.

The chain combines TRBV6-6 with TRBJ2-7; D is perhaps TRBD1 or TRBD2 (5 bases each). The CDR3 is made up of 13 amino acids. CDR1 MNHNY and CDR2 SVGAGI come from the germline V gene (reference sequence). V lost 7 bases, J lost 4 bases, and 14 bases lay in between. The CDR3 region is CASTEGFRYEQYF. The CDR3, as DNA: TGTGCCAGCACCGAGGGGTTTAGATACGAGCAGTACTTC.

The rearrangement uses TRBV2 and TRBJ1-1; D is ambiguous. Germline V gene data show CDR1 as SNHLY and CDR2 as FYNNEI. The CDR3 loop spans 15 amino acids. Trimming removed 11 bases from V and 0 bases from J, with 19 bases in between. The CDR3 DNA follows: TGTGCCGCGAAGCGGGTGCCCCTGTTGAACACTGAAGCTTTCTTT. Protein: CAAKRVPLLNTEAFF.

The chain combines TRBV5-1 with TRBJ2-6; D might be TRBD2 (6 bases). The V end was cut by 2 bases, the J end by 2 bases, with 11 bases between. There are 16 residues in the CDR3. Germline V gene lookup returns CDR1 SGHRS and CDR2 YFSETQ. Written as DNA, the CDR3 is TGCGCCAGCAGCTTCACTCGGGGGACTGGGGCCAACGTCCTGACTTTC. Its translation is CASSFTRGTGANVLTF.

V gene TRBV5-4 combines with J gene TRBJ2-7; 7 bases align to TRBD2. The ends lost 4 bases at V and 1 base at J; junction bases unmatched: 8. The CDR3 spans 15 residues. Germline V lookup: CDR1 SGHNT, CDR2 YYREEE (reference sequence). CDR3 in amino acids: CASSGGASGSYEQYF. The CDR3 nucleotides read TGTGCCAGCAGCGGCGGAGCTAGCGGATCCTACGAGCAGTACTTC.

The chain employs TRBV28 and TRBJ2-5; D gene unclear. Germline CDR1 and CDR2: MDHEN and SYDVKM. This CDR3 region has 12 residues. V was pared by 6 bases and J by 9 bases, with 14 bases between. The CDR3 region has the DNA TGTGCCAGCAGAAGAGACCCTCGGGCCCAGTACTTC. This codes for CASRRDPRAQYF.

The chain is built from TRBV5-1 and TRBJ2-7; possible D gene TRBD1, 5 bases. Per germline, CDR1 SGHRS and CDR2 YFSETQ. This CDR3 has 13 amino acids. The germline V and J ends were trimmed by 4 bases and 5 bases, with 13 bases remaining between them. In DNA, the CDR3 is TGCGCCAGCAGCCCCGGGCGCAGGGACGAGCAGTACTTC. Translating it yields CASSPGRRDEQYF.